These 32 T cell receptor beta chains were sequenced from one sample in a study of regulatory T cells in long-lasting Graves disease. Specified time point: newly diagnosed GD, antithyroid drugs for less than 3 months. Generation of the TCR library employed RNA extracted from PBMCs. The authors built TCR beta libraries using iRepertoire HTBI primers and Arm-PCR of CDR3 regions. Each CDR3 protein is one row after TCRdb ran MiXCR on the multiplex PCR reads. The sample lists around 500,000 distinct CDR3 sequences, 15% to 20% occurring once. This sample was also put to use in a study of T cells in Graves' hyperthyroidism and ophthalmopathy.

Sample: peripheral blood mononuclear cells (PBMCs), taken at new diagnosis, from a patient treated with antithyroid drugs. The receptors originated from a woman aged 40 to 65 with Graves disease.

In this sample, this clonotype turned up once. The J gene is TRBJ2-2, the V gene TRBV5-6, with D tentatively TRBD1 (5 bases). This CDR3 contains 19 residues. V was clipped by 0 bases and J by 3 bases, with 21 bases between them. Germline CDR1 SGHDT, CDR2 YYEEEE. CDR3 in DNA: TGTGCCAGCAGCTTGGTGGTCGGTTGGCAGGGTGGACACACCGGGGAGCTGTTTTTT. Translating it yields CASSLVVGWQGGHTGELFF.

V is TRBV27 and J is TRBJ2-5; TRBD2 matches 10 bases. CDR3 length: 14 residues. Unmatched junction bases numbered 3, after V lost 5 bases and J lost 3 bases. From germline, CDR1 is MNHEY and CDR2 SMNVEV (reference sequence). The CDR3 DNA is TGTGCCAGCAGTAAAAGCGGGGGGGAAGAGACCCAGTACTTC. This translates into CASSKSGGEETQYF.

This clonotype was observed a handful of times. The chain recombines TRBV4-1 with TRBJ2-7; TRBD1 is a possible D gene (5 bases). The CDR3 consists of 14 residues. Trimming stripped 0 bases from V and 4 bases from J, with 10 bases between. The germline gives CDR1 MGHRA, CDR2 YSYEKL. This CDR3 is CASSQDPGIYEQYF. The CDR3 DNA reads as TGCGCCAGCAGCCAAGATCCAGGGATATACGAGCAGTACTTC.

This clonotype was detected only a few times. This chain connects TRBV5-1 to TRBJ2-1; 9 nucleotides align to TRBD2. V lost 4 bases and J lost 8; bases outside the gene matches: 13. From germline, CDR1 is SGHRS and CDR2 YFSETQ. CDR3 length equals 16 residues. DNA of the CDR3: TGCGCCAGCAGCCCCCTAGCGGCGGGGGGGCACGATGAGCAGTTCTTC. Protein: CASSPLAAGGHDEQFF.

This clonotype was counted between two and nine times. The J gene is TRBJ2-2, the V gene TRBV7-2, with 13 positions matching TRBD2. The CDR3 runs to 16 residues. Germline CDR1 is SGHTA and CDR2 is FQGNSA. V gave up 4 bases and J gave up 5 bases; unmatched junction bases: 4. The CDR3: CASSSLAGGPTGELFF. The CDR3 DNA sequence: TGTGCCAGCAGCTCACTAGCGGGGGGGCCGACCGGGGAGCTGTTTTTT.

This clonotype was observed at least ten times. The chain couples TRBV7-2 to TRBJ2-7; the match to TRBD1 covers 7 bases. Germline-derived CDR1 and CDR2 are SGHTA and FQGNSA. Germline trimming cut 5 bases from V and 3 bases from J; bases unmatched to any gene: 10. This CDR3 is built from 15 residues. CDR3 loop: CASSTYSDRVYEQYF. CDR3 nucleotides: TGTGCCAGCAGCACGTATAGCGACAGGGTCTACGAGCAGTACTTC.

This sequence joins TRBV13 and TRBJ2-7; the D gene is possibly TRBD1 (6 bases). The CDR3 runs 13 residues. Looked up from germline, CDR1 is PRHDT and CDR2 is FYEKMQ (reference sequence). With 4 bases removed from V and 5 bases from J, the gap between germline ends came to 12 bases. The CDR3 DNA reads as TGTGCCAGCAGCTCCAGACAGGTGGACGAGCAGTACTTC. The encoded protein is CASSSRQVDEQYF.

The genes are TRBV30 and TRBJ1-1, with TRBD1 matching 10 bases. V shed 4 bases, J shed 4 bases, and the junction held 6 bases outside the gene matches. The germline CDR1 and CDR2 sequences are GTSNPN and SVGIG (reference sequence). This CDR3 region has 14 residues. DNA for the CDR3: TGTGCCTGGACGACAGGGGGCTTGGGCACTGAAGCTTTCTTT. Its protein is CAWTTGGLGTEAFF.

The rearrangement uses TRBV5-1 and TRBJ1-6; D not resolved. Trimming removed 0 bases at V and 9 bases at J, with 7 bases between. There are 13 residues in the CDR3. Germline V lookup: CDR1 SGHRS, CDR2 YFSETQ. Written as DNA, the CDR3 is TGCGCCAGCAGCTTGGCCGGGCGTTCACCCCTCCACTTT. It yields the protein CASSLAGRSPLHF.

This chain connects TRBV5-1 to TRBJ2-1; 9 bases line up with TRBD1. Germline trimming cut 1 base from V and 2 bases from J; bases unmatched to any gene: 4. CDR1 is SGHRS and CDR2 is YFSETQ in the germline V gene. This CDR3 contains 16 residues. CDR3 coding DNA: TGCGCCAGCAGCTTGCCGACAGGGGGTCCCTACAATGAGCAGTTCTTC. It codes for CASSLPTGGPYNEQFF.

In this sample, this clonotype turned up many times. V gene TRBV11-2 combines with J gene TRBJ2-7; D is perhaps TRBD2 (6 bases). Trimming removed 2 bases at V and 3 bases at J, with 11 bases between. In germline, CDR1 is SGHAT, CDR2 FQNNGV. The CDR3 has 14 amino acids. CDR3 region: CASSLSHGGYEQYF. Here the CDR3 DNA reads TGTGCCAGCAGCTTATCTCACGGGGGCTACGAGCAGTACTTC.

Comments on this clonotype: The CDR3 end shows no conserved phenylalanine or tryptophan, and so a read error is likely. The rearrangement uses TRBV6-2 or TRBV6-3 and TRBJ1-5; 7 nucleotides match TRBD1. V gave up 2 bases and J gave up 0 bases; unmatched junction bases: 7. There are 17 residues in the CDR3. Germline V gene data show CDR1 as MNHEY and CDR2 as SVGEGT. In DNA form, the CDR3 reads TGTGCCAGCAGTTACAGCCGGGACAGACTTAGCAATCAGCCCCAGCATCTT. Translated, it gives CASSYSRDRLSNQPQHL.

Many counts were recorded for this clonotype. The chain links TRBV12-3 or TRBV12-4 to TRBJ2-1; either TRBD1 or TRBD2 may fit D (5 bases each). The CDR3 runs 15 residues. Deletions cut 7 bases from V and 3 bases from J, with 16 bases between. CDR3 in amino acids: CASTRWGWGYNEQFF. CDR3 nucleotides: TGTGCCAGCACCCGCTGGGGGTGGGGCTACAATGAGCAGTTCTTC.

This clonotype showed up many times. The V gene is TRBV13, the J gene TRBJ2-7, with 9 bases fitting TRBD1. The CDR3 totals 14 residues. J gave up 5 bases and V 3 bases, and 5 bases lay outside the gene matches. Per germline, CDR1 PRHDT and CDR2 FYEKMQ (reference sequence). CDR3 loop: CASSFRQGDHEQYF. DNA for the CDR3: TGTGCCAGCAGCTTCCGACAGGGGGACCACGAGCAGTACTTC.

This clonotype was found many times. The V gene is TRBV11-2, the J gene TRBJ2-6; tentative D call: TRBD2 (6 bases). This CDR3 is 17 amino acids long. CDR1 is SGHAT and CDR2 is FQNNGV in the germline V gene. The V gene lost 1 base and the J gene lost 4 bases, with 14 bases spanning the gap. DNA for the CDR3: TGTGCCAGCAGCTTAGCCCCGGGGGAGATCGGGGCCAACGTCCTGACTTTC. It yields the protein CASSLAPGEIGANVLTF.

The rearrangement uses TRBV6-1 and TRBJ1-2; D perhaps matches TRBD1 (6 bases). From germline, CDR1 is MNHNS and CDR2 SASEGT. The germline V and J ends were trimmed by 6 bases and 7 bases, with 18 bases remaining between them. The length of the CDR3 is 14 residues. The CDR3 nucleotides read TGTGCCAGCAGGGGGGCAGGGGAGGACTCTGGCTACACCTTC. This translates into CASRGAGEDSGYTF.

This clonotype has only a few counts. The rearrangement links TRBV5-1 to TRBJ1-2; D may be TRBD1 (5 bases). V was shortened by 0 bases and J by 5 bases, with 11 bases between the two germline ends. Germline loops: CDR1 SGHRS, CDR2 YFSETQ. This CDR3 contains 14 residues. CDR3 sequence reads: CASSLGDGPYGYTF. The CDR3 DNA is TGCGCCAGCAGCTTGGGGGACGGACCTTATGGCTACACCTTC.

The chain uses TRBV29-1 and TRBJ2-6; 7 bases align to TRBD1. Trimming at V came to 4 bases and at J to 1 base, leaving 1 base not matched to a gene. CDR1 is SQVTM, CDR2 ANQGSEA, per germline. The CDR3 length is 14 residues. As DNA, the CDR3 is TGCAGCGTTGGACAGGGTTCTGGGGCCAACGTCCTGACTTTC. It is translated as CSVGQGSGANVLTF.

The chain couples TRBV5-5 to TRBJ2-2, with 13 nucleotides matching TRBD2. Per germline, CDR1 SGHKS and CDR2 YYEKEE (reference sequence). V was clipped by 7 bases and J by 5 bases; unmatched bases: 8. The CDR3 runs 16 residues. CDR3 coding DNA: TGTGCCAGCTTAGGACTAGCGGGGGACAGGACCGGGGAGCTGTTTTTT. Its protein is CASLGLAGDRTGELFF.

This clonotype was observed a few times. The chain has TRBV6-1 and TRBJ2-1; 12 nucleotides match TRBD2. There are 15 residues in the CDR3. Germline V CDR1 and CDR2: MNHNS, SASEGT. With 1 base clipped from V and 9 bases from J, the junction kept 4 bases outside the gene matches. The CDR3 spells CASSEETSGGAEQFF. The CDR3, as DNA: TGTGCCAGCAGTGAAGAGACTAGCGGGGGTGCTGAGCAGTTCTTC.

This clonotype occurred many times. This chain connects TRBV5-1 to TRBJ2-7; D remains unclear. The CDR3 is made up of 14 amino acids. V was clipped by 2 bases and J by 2 bases, with 11 bases between them. CDR1 is SGHRS and CDR2 is YFSETQ in the germline V gene. In DNA form, the CDR3 reads TGCGCCAGCAGCTTTGGAACACCTACCTACGAGCAGTACTTC. Translating gives CASSFGTPTYEQYF.

The sample holds many counts of this clonotype. The CDR3 sequence: CASSMADETQYF. The DNA for the CDR3 is TGTGCCAGCAGTATGGCAGATGAGACCCAGTACTTC. The chain links TRBV2 to TRBJ2-5, with D unclear. V lost 5 bases and J lost 5, with 9 bases in between. Germline loops: CDR1 SNHLY, CDR2 FYNNEI. CDR3 size: 12 residues. The complete variable domain, with remaining parts taken from reference TRBV2 and TRBJ2-5, reads EPEVTQTPSHQVTQMGQEVILRCVPISNHLYFYWYRQILGQKVEFLVSFYNNEISEKSEIFDDQFSVERPDGSNFTLKIRSTKLEDSAMYFCASSMADETQYFGPGTRLLVL.

In its sample, this clonotype was seen a few times. V is TRBV2 and J is TRBJ1-2; the D is unclear. The CDR3 consists of 13 residues. Germline CDR1 is SNHLY and CDR2 is FYNNEI. Trimming took off 4 bases at V and 2 bases at J, with 8 bases between the two ends. CDR3 region: CASSVVVNYGYTF. The CDR3 DNA sequence: TGTGCCAGCAGTGTTGTAGTAAACTATGGCTACACCTTC.

This chain connects TRBV20-1 to TRBJ1-1; D uncertain. V dropped 7 bases and J dropped 7 bases, with 22 bases sitting between them. Germline CDR1 DFQATT, CDR2 SNEGSKA (reference sequence). The CDR3 runs 14 residues. The CDR3: CSVQWSWGGDEAFF. CDR3 DNA: TGCAGTGTTCAGTGGTCGTGGGGTGGAGATGAAGCTTTCTTT.

The chain uses TRBV12-3 or TRBV12-4 and TRBJ1-3; D is unclear. V gave up 7 bases and J gave up 0 bases, with 22 bases separating them. The CDR3 extends over 18 amino acids. The CDR3 reads CASISSGSSRSSGNTIYF. The DNA of the CDR3 is TGTGCCAGCATCTCTTCTGGGAGCAGCCGAAGCTCTGGAAACACCATATATTTT.

The sample holds many counts of this clonotype. The V and J genes are TRBV12-5 and TRBJ2-5; no firm D call. V lost 4 bases, J lost 5 bases, and 14 bases lay in between. CDR1 is LGHNT, CDR2 FRNRAP, per germline. The CDR3 length is 14 residues. CDR3 bases: TGTGCTAGTGGTTCCCCTGGTACCGCCGAGACCCAGTACTTC. Protein product: CASGSPGTAETQYF. The whole variable domain, remainder taken from reference TRBV12-5 and TRBJ2-5, is DARVTQTPRHKVTEMGQEVTMRCQPILGHNTVFWYRQTMMQGLELLAYFRNRAPLDDSGMPKDRFSAEMPDATLATLKIQPSEPRDSAVYFCASGSPGTAETQYFGPGTRLLVL.

The chain recombines TRBV5-1 with TRBJ1-1, with D perhaps TRBD1 (5 bases). This CDR3 is built from 15 residues. Trimming took 4 bases from V and 5 from J, leaving 18 bases between them. Germline loops: CDR1 SGHRS, CDR2 YFSETQ. CDR3 in amino acids: CASSPSSQGGTEAFF. DNA for the CDR3: TGCGCCAGCAGCCCCAGTTCCCAGGGAGGTACTGAAGCTTTCTTT.

This clonotype was seen many times. The CDR3 nucleotides read TGTGCCACCAGTGATAATCGTCTCTCAGGACAGTCAAACTATGGCTACACCTTC. Translation gives CATSDNRLSGQSNYGYTF. V usage is TRBV24-1 and J usage is TRBJ1-2; the D gene is possibly TRBD1 (6 bases). This CDR3 comprises 18 residues. Trimming shortened V by 3 bases and J by 2 bases, and 21 bases separated the two germline ends. Germline V gene lookup returns CDR1 KGHDR and CDR2 SFDVKD.

There are many counts of this clonotype. The chain links TRBV20-1 to TRBJ2-1; 12 nucleotides line up with TRBD2. CDR1 and CDR2 (germline): DFQATT, SNEGSKA (reference sequence). The CDR3 is 15 amino acids. With V trimmed by 6 bases and J by 4 bases, 7 bases remained unmatched. In DNA form, the CDR3 reads TGCAGTGCGGATGGTGGACTAGCGGGGTACAATGAGCAGTTCTTC. Protein: CSADGGLAGYNEQFF.

In this sample, this clonotype turned up many times. In nucleotides, the CDR3 is TGCAGTGCTAGATTTGAGGGCGGGCAGCCCCAGCATTTT. This translates into CSARFEGGQPQHF. The chain couples TRBV20-1 to TRBJ1-5, with D unclear. This CDR3 has 13 amino acids. Germline V lookup: CDR1 DFQATT, CDR2 SNEGSKA (reference sequence). V gave up 2 bases and J gave up 7 bases, with 12 bases separating them.

The rearrangement links TRBV25-1 to TRBJ2-5; 9 bases agree with TRBD1. J gave up 2 bases and V 2 bases, and 18 bases lay outside the gene matches. Germline-derived CDR1 and CDR2 are MGHDK and SYGVNS. This CDR3 is built from 20 residues. CDR3 nucleotide sequence: TGTGCCAGCAGTGAAGGAGTATGGGGGACAGGGATATTTGTACAAGAGACCCAGTACTTC. Protein: CASSEGVWGTGIFVQETQYF.

The sample holds many counts of this clonotype. This chain uses TRBV11-2 with TRBJ2-7; 7 bases line up with TRBD1. The V segment lost 5 bases and the J segment 2 bases; nucleotides outside the gene matches: 6. The CDR3 contains 14 residues. In germline, CDR1 is SGHAT, CDR2 FQNNGV. The CDR3 DNA is TGTGCCAGCAGCGTCGGGACAGCGACCTACGAGCAGTACTTC. Protein: CASSVGTATYEQYF.